The clone carrying this T cell receptor (beta chain) appeared once. Antigen: not known. This specimen belongs to a study of cytomegalovirus exposure and HLA in healthy donors. Across the study: About 180 million T cells yielded fewer than 120 million unique TCR beta sequences in earlier analysis.

The CDR3 loop spans 17 amino acids. Germline lookup yields CDR1 MGHRA and CDR2 YSYEKL. V was trimmed by 4 bases and J by 0 bases, leaving 18 bases between them. Findings and caveats of the study: The classifier, whose performance was assessed in both the original and validation cohorts, reportedly diagnosed cytomegalovirus status with high specificity and sensitivity. Follow-up analysis found HLA locus-dependent TCR association rates, highest for DRB1 and lowest for HLA-C.

Both 60 Vbeta primers and 13 Jbeta primers went into the PCR. Original methodology: Unique TCR beta chains totaled some 78 million in a later count, with around 12 million of them shared. Clones were read by immunoSEQ multiplex PCR, and TCRdb kept only the in-frame ones, dropping some. V, J and clone size derive from that table, while D and trimming were established from the DNA sequence. This table has 120,000 to 150,000 clones, around three quarters appearing once. The chain combines TRBV4-1 with TRBJ1-1; tentatively, D is TRBD1 (5 bases). The sample consisted of PBMCs. The TCR comes from a man aged 40-49 years in good health and CMV-seronegative. The CDR3, as DNA: TGCGCCAGCAGCCTGATTCCATTGACAGCCCTGAACACTGAAGCTTTCTTT. The encoded protein is CASSLIPLTALNTEAFF.